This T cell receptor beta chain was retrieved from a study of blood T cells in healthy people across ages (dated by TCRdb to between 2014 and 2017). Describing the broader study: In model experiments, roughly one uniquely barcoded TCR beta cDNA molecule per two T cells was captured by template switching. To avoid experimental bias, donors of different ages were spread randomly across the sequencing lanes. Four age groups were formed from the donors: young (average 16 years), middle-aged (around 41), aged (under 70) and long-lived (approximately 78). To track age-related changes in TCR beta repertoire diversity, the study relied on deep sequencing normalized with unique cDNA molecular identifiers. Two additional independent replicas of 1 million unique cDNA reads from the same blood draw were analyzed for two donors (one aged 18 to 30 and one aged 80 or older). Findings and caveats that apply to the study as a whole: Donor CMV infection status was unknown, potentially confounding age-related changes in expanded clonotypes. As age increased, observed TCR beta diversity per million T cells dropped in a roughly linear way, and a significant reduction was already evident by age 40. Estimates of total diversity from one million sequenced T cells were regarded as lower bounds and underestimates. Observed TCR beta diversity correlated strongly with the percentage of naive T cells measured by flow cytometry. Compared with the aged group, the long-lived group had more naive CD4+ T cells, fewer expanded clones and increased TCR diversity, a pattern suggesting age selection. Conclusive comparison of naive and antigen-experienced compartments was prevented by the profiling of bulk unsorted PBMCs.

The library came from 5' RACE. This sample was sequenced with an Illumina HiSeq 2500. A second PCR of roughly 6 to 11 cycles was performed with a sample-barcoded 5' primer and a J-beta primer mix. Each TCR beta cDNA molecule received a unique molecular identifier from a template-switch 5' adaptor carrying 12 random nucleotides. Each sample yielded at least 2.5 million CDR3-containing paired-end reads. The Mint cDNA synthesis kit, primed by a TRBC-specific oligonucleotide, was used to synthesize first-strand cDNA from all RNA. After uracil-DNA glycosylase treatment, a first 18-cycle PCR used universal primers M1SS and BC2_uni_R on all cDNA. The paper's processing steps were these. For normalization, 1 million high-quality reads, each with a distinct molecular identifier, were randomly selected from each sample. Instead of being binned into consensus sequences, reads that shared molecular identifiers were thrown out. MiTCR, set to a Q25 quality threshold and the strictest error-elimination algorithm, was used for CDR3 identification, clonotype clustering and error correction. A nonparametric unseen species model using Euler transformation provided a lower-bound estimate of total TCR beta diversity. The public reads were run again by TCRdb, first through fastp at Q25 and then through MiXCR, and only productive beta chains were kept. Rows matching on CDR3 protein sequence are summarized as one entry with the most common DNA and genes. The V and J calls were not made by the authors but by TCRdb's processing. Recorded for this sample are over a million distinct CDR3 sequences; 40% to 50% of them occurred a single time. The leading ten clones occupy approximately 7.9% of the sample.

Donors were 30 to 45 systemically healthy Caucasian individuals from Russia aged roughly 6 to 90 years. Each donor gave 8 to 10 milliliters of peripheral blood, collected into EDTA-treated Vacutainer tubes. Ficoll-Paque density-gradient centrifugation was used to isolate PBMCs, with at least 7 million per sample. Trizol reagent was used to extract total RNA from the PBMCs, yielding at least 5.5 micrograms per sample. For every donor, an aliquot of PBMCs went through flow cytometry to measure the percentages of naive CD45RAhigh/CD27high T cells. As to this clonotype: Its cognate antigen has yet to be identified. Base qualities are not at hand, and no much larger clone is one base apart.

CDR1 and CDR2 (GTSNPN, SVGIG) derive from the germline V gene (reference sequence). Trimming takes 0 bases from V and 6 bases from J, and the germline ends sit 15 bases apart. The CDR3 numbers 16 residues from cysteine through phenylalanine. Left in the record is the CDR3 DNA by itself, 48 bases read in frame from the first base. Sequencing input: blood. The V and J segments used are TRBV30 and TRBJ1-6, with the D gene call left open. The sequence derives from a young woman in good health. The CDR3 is CAWSVSTARFNSPLHF. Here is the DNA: TGTGCCTGGAGTGTATCCACCGCTCGGTTTAATTCACCCCTCCACTTT.